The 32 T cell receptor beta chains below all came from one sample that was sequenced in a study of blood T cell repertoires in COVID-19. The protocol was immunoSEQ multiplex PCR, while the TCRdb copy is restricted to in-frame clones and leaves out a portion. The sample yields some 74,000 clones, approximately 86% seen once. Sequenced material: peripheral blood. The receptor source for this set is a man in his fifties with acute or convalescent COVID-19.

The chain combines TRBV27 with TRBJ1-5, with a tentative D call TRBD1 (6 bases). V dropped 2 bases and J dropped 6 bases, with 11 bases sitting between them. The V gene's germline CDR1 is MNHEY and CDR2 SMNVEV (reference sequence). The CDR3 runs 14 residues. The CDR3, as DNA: TGTGCCAGCAGTTTAATGGGGGCAGGTCAGCCCCAGCATTTT. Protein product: CASSLMGAGQPQHF.

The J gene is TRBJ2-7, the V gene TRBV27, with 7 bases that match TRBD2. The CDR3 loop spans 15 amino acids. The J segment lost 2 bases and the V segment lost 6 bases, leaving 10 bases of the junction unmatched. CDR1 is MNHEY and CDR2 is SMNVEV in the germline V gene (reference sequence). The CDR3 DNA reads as TGTGCCAGCAGCCAGAAGGGCGGGGGTACCTACGAGCAGTACTTC. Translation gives CASSQKGGGTYEQYF.

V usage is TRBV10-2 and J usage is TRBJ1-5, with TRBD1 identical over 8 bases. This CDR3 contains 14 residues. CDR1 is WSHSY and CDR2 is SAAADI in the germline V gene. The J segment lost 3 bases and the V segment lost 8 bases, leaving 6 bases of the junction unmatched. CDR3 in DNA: TGCGCCAGCCGACGGACAGGGAACAATCAGCCCCAGCATTTT. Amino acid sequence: CASRRTGNNQPQHF.

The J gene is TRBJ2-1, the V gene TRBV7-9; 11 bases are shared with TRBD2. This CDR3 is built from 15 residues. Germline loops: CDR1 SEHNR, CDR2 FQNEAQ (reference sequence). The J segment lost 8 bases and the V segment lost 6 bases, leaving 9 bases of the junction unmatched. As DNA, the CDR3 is TGTGCCAGCAGTCGTAGCGGGGGGGTAATTGATGAGCAGTTCTTC. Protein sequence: CASSRSGGVIDEQFF.

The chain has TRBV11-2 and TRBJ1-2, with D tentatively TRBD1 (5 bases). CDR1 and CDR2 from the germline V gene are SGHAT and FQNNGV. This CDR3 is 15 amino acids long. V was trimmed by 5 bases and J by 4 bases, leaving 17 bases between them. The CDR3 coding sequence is TGTGCCAGCAGCCCCAACGATGTGGGGGGCTATGGCTACACCTTC. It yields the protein CASSPNDVGGYGYTF.

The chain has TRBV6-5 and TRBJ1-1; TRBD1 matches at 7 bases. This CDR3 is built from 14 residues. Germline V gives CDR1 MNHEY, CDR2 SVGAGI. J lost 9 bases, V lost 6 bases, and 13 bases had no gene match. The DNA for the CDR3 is TGTGCCAGCAGAACACAGGGGCCGCACTATCAAGCTTTCTTT. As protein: CASRTQGPHYQAFF.

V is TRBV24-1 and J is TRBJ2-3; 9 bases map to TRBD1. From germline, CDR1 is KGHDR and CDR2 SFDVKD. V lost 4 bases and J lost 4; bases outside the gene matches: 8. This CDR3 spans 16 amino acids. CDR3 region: CATSDPQGARADTQYF. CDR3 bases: TGTGCCACCAGTGACCCACAGGGGGCAAGGGCAGATACGCAGTATTTT.

As DNA, the CDR3 is TGCAGCGTTGGCGGGGTTTCTGAAGCTTTCTTT. It encodes CSVGGVSEAFF. V gene TRBV29-1 combines with J gene TRBJ1-1; D remains ambiguous. Trimming stripped 4 bases from V and 6 bases from J, with 9 bases between. Germline CDR1 and CDR2: SQVTM and ANQGSEA. This CDR3 region has 11 residues.

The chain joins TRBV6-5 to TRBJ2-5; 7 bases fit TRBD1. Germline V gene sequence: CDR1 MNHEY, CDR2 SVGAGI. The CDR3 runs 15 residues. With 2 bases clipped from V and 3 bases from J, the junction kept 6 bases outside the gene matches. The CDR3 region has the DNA TGTGCCAGCAGTTACGTCGACAGGGCTGAAGAGACCCAGTACTTC. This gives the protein CASSYVDRAEETQYF.

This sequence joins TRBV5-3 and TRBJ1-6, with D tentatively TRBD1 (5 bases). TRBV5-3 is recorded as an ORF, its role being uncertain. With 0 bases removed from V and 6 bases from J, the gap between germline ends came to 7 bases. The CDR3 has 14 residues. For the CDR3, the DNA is TGTGCCAGAAGCTTGGAGACAGCTAATTCACCCCTCCACTTT. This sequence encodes CARSLETANSPLHF.

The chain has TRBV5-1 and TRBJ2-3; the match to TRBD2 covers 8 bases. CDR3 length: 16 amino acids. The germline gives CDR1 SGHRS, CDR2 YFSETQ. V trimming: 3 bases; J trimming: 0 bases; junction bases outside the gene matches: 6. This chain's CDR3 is CASSSRAGASTDTQYF. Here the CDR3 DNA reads TGCGCCAGCAGCTCCAGAGCGGGAGCTAGCACAGATACGCAGTATTTT.

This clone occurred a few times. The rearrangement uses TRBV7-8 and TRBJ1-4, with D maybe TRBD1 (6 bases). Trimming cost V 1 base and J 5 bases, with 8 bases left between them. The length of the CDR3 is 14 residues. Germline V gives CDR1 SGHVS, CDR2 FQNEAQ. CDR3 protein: CASSLDRVNEKLFF. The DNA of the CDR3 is TGTGCCAGCAGCTTAGACAGGGTGAATGAAAAACTGTTTTTT.

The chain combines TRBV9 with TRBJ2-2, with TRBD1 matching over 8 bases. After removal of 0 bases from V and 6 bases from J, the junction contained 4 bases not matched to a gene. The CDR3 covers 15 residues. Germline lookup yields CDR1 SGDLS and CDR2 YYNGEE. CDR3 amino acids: CASSVATGGAGELFF. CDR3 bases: TGTGCCAGCAGCGTAGCTACAGGGGGTGCCGGGGAGCTGTTTTTT.

This chain's CDR3 is CASSGQGANEKLFF. CDR3 sequence (DNA): TGTGCCAGCAGTGGACAGGGAGCTAATGAAAAACTGTTTTTT. The rearrangement joins TRBV27 to TRBJ1-4, with 8 nucleotides matching TRBD1. Germline V lookup: CDR1 MNHEY, CDR2 SMNVEV (reference sequence). The CDR3 is 14 amino acids. Trimming at V came to 5 bases and at J to 3 bases, leaving 2 bases not matched to a gene.

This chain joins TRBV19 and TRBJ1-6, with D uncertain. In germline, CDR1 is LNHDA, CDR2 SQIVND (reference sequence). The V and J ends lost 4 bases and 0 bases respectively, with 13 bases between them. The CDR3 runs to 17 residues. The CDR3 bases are TGTGCCAGTAGTACTCCTCGGGAGAGCTCCTATAATTCACCCCTCCACTTT. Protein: CASSTPRESSYNSPLHF.

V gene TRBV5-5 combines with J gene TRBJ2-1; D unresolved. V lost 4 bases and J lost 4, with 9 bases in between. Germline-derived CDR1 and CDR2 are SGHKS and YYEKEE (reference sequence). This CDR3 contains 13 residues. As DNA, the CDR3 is TGTGCCAGCAGCCGAGCGTCGTACAATGAGCAGTTCTTC. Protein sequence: CASSRASYNEQFF. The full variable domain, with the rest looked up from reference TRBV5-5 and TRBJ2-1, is DAGVTQSPTHLIKTRGQQVTLRCSPISGHKSVSWYQQVLGQGPQFIFQYYEKEERGRGNFPDRFSARQFPNYSSELNVNALLLGDSALYLCASSRASYNEQFFGPGTRLTVL.

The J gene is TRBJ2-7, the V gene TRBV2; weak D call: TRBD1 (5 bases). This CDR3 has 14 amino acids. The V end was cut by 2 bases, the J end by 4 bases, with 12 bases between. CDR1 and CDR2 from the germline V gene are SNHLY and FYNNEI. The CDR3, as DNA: TGTGCCAGCAGTGAAAAAGGGGTCGATTACGAGCAGTACTTC. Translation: CASSEKGVDYEQYF.

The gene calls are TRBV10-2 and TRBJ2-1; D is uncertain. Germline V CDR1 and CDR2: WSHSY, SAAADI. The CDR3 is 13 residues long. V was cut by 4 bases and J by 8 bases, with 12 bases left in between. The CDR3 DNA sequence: TGCGCCAGCAGTGTTCCGGGTATCGATGAGCAGTTCTTC. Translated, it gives CASSVPGIDEQFF.

This CDR3 reads CASSYYRSISYNEQFF. CDR3 in DNA: TGTGCCAGCAGTTATTACAGATCGATCTCCTACAATGAGCAGTTCTTC. The chain is built from TRBV6-5 and TRBJ2-1; unclear D gene. Per germline, CDR1 MNHEY and CDR2 SVGAGI. This CDR3 has 16 residues. The V gene lost 3 bases and the J gene lost 0 bases, with 12 bases spanning the gap.

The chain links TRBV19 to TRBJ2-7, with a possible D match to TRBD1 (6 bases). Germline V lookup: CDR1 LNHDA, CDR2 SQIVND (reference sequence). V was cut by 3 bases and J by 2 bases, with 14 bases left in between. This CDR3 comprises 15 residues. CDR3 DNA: TGTGCCAGTAGTATGTGGGGGACAACGCCCTACGAGCAGTACTTC. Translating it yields CASSMWGTTPYEQYF.

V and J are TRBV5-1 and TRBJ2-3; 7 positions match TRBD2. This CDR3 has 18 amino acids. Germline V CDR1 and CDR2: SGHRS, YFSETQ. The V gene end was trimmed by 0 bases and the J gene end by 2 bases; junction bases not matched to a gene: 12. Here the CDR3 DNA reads TGCGCCAGCAGCTTGGGGGGTAGCGGGTACGGTGTCACAGATACGCAGTATTTT. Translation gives CASSLGGSGYGVTDTQYF.

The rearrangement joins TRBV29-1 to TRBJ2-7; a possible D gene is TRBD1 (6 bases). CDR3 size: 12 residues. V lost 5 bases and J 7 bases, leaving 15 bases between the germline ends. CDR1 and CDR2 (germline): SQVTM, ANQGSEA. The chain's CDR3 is CSVFLRGNEQYF. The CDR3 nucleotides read TGCAGCGTTTTCCTTAGGGGGAATGAGCAGTACTTC.

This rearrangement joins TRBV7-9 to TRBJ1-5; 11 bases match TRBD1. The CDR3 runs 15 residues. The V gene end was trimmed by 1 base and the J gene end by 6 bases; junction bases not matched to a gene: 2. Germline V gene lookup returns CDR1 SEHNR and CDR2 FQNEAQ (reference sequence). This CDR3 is CASSLGTGGGQPQHF. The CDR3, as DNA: TGTGCCAGCAGCTTAGGGACAGGGGGCGGTCAGCCCCAGCATTTT.

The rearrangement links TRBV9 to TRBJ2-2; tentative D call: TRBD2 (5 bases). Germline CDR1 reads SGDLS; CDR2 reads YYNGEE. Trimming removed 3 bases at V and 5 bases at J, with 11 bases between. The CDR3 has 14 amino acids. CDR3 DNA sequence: TGTGCCAGCAGCGACCAGCGGAGAACCGGGGAGCTGTTTTTT. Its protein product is CASSDQRRTGELFF.

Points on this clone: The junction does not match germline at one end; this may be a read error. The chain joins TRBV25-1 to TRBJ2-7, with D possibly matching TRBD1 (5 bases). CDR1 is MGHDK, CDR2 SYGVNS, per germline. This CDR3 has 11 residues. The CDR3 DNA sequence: TGTGCCAGCCGTGACAGCTACGAGCAGTACTTC. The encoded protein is CASRDSYEQYF.

The CDR3: CASTEQGQHSGANVLTF. Written as DNA, the CDR3 is TGTGCCAGTACCGAACAAGGACAGCACTCTGGGGCCAACGTCCTGACTTTC. The rearrangement uses TRBV19 and TRBJ2-6; possible D gene TRBD1, 6 bases. Per germline, CDR1 LNHDA and CDR2 SQIVND (reference sequence). The CDR3 is 17 residues long. The V end was cut by 7 bases, the J end by 0 bases, with 16 bases between.

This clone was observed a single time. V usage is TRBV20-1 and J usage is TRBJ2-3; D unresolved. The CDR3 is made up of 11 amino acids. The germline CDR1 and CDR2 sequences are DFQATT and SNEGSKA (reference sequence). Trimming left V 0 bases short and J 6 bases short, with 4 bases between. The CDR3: CSARDIDTQYF. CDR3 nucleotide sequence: TGCAGTGCTAGAGATATTGATACGCAGTATTTT.

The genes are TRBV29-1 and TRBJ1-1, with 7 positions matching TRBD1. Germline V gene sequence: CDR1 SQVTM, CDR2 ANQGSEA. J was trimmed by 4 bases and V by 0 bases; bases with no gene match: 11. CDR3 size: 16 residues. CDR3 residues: CSVEDRGMTGFTEAFF. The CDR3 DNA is TGCAGCGTTGAAGATCGGGGAATGACAGGGTTCACTGAAGCTTTCTTT.

CDR3 nucleotide sequence: TGCAGCGTTAAATCAGGACAGGCCAACACTGAAGCTTTCTTT. Translated, it gives CSVKSGQANTEAFF. The chain combines TRBV29-1 with TRBJ1-1; 7 bases are shared with TRBD1. V dropped 5 bases and J dropped 2; count of bases not matched to a gene: 8. This CDR3 has 14 amino acids. Germline lookup yields CDR1 SQVTM and CDR2 ANQGSEA.

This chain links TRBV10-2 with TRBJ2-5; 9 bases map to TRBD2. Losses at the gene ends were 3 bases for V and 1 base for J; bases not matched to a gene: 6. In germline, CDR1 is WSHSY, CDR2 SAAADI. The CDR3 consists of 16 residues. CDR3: CASSDPLSGGQETQYF. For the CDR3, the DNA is TGCGCCAGCAGTGACCCCCTTAGCGGGGGCCAAGAGACCCAGTACTTC.

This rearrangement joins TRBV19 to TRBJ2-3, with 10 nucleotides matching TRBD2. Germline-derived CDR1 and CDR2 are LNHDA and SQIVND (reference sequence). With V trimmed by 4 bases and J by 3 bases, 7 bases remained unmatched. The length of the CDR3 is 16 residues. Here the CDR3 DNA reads TGTGCCAGTAGTACTCCACAAGCGGGGGGGACAGATACGCAGTATTTT. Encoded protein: CASSTPQAGGTDTQYF.

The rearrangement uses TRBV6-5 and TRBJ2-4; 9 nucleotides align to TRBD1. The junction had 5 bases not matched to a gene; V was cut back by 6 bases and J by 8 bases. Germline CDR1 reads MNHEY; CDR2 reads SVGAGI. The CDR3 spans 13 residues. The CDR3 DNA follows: TGTGCCAGCAGGGCACAGGGGGCGGACATTCAGTACTTC. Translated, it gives CASRAQGADIQYF.